The 27 T cell receptor beta chains reported below all come from one sample, sequenced in a study of T cell changes during pregnancy in multiple sclerosis. Profiling relied on immunoSEQ multiplex PCR, and the TCRdb table lists in-frame clones only, not all of them. The table lists some 21,000 clones, roughly nine tenths of them singletons. The specimen comprised CD8+ T cells from peripheral blood mononuclear cells, sampled in the second trimester of pregnancy. Receptor source: a female donor in good health, enrolled as a control in a pregnancy study.

CDR3 sequence (DNA): TGTGCCAGCAGCTTACGGGCTAGCGGGGGATTTCTGGATGAGCAGTTCTTC. Amino acid sequence: CASSLRASGGFLDEQFF. The chain is built from TRBV7-9 and TRBJ2-1, with TRBD2 matching 10 bases. Germline V gene data show CDR1 as SEHNR and CDR2 as FQNEAQ (reference sequence). The CDR3 totals 17 residues. The V and J ends lost 2 bases and 8 bases, in that order; junction bases with no gene match: 12.

The V call is TRBV7-9, the J call TRBJ1-2, with D uncertain. Trimming shortened V by 6 bases and J by 6 bases, and 8 bases separated the two germline ends. CDR1 and CDR2 (germline): SEHNR, FQNEAQ (reference sequence). This CDR3 contains 11 residues. CDR3 DNA sequence: TGTGCCAGCAGTCTGAGGGATGGCTACACCTTC. This gives the protein CASSLRDGYTF.

This clone was detected a few times. This sequence joins TRBV28 and TRBJ1-2, with D perhaps matching TRBD1 (5 bases). V shed 2 bases and J shed 7 bases, with 20 bases lying between them. The CDR3 contains 16 residues. The V gene's germline CDR1 is MDHEN and CDR2 SYDVKM. The DNA for the CDR3 is TGTGCCAGCAGTTTAACGATGACGGACACCCGGAGTGGCTACACCTTC. This translates into CASSLTMTDTRSGYTF.

This chain uses TRBV9 with TRBJ2-3, with D maybe TRBD2 (6 bases). Per germline, CDR1 SGDLS and CDR2 YYNGEE. Trimming removed 0 bases from V and 1 base from J, with 6 bases in between. The CDR3 is 14 residues long. For the CDR3, the DNA is TGTGCCAGCAGCGTAGCTAGCGGCACAGATACGCAGTATTTT. It yields the protein CASSVASGTDTQYF.

V is TRBV7-9 and J is TRBJ1-1; the D gene is possibly TRBD1 (6 bases). Trimming took 5 bases from V and 5 from J, leaving 9 bases between them. The length of the CDR3 is 12 residues. From germline, CDR1 is SEHNR and CDR2 FQNEAQ (reference sequence). CDR3 region: CASSGGQTEAFF. DNA of the CDR3: TGTGCCAGCAGCGGTGGACAGACTGAAGCTTTCTTT.

The chain is built from TRBV19 and TRBJ2-3, with a weak D call TRBD2 (5 bases). CDR1 and CDR2 from the germline V gene are LNHDA and SQIVND (reference sequence). V lost 1 base and J lost 10, with 18 bases in between. This CDR3 contains 15 residues. The CDR3 sequence is CASSIATRGRFAQYF. CDR3 DNA: TGTGCCAGTAGTATAGCCACCCGGGGTAGATTTGCGCAGTATTTT.

The rearrangement uses TRBV19 and TRBJ2-3; tentative D call: TRBD2 (5 bases). Germline V gene lookup returns CDR1 LNHDA and CDR2 SQIVND (reference sequence). The CDR3 length is 15 residues. Trimming took 1 base from V and 1 from J, leaving 9 bases between them. The CDR3 here is CASSIVSRGTDTQYF. The CDR3 DNA reads as TGTGCCAGTAGTATAGTATCGCGGGGCACAGATACGCAGTATTTT.

The chain employs TRBV27 and TRBJ2-7; perhaps TRBD2 as D (7 bases). CDR1 and CDR2 from the germline V gene are MNHEY and SMNVEV (reference sequence). The CDR3 length is 12 residues. The CDR3 DNA follows: TGTGCATCTCGGGGGGCCCCCGGCGGTCAGTACTTC. Its protein is CASRGAPGGQYF.

The chain employs TRBV28 and TRBJ2-7; 9 bases fit TRBD2. V shed 5 bases and J 0 bases; nucleotides not matched to a gene: 8. Germline lookup yields CDR1 MDHEN and CDR2 SYDVKM. The CDR3 has 16 amino acids. CDR3 residues: CASSISGSRISYEQYF. CDR3 bases: TGTGCCAGCAGTATTAGCGGGAGCAGGATCTCCTACGAGCAGTACTTC.

This rearrangement joins TRBV27 to TRBJ2-1, with TRBD2 identical over 7 bases. Per germline, CDR1 MNHEY and CDR2 SMNVEV (reference sequence). The length of the CDR3 is 15 residues. The V and J ends lost 5 bases and 1 base, in that order; junction bases with no gene match: 5. CDR3 coding DNA: TGTGCCAGCAGTCGCGGGAGTAGGTCCTACAATGAGCAGTTCTTC. It encodes CASSRGSRSYNEQFF.

The sample holds one count of this clone. V is TRBV6-5 and J is TRBJ2-2; D ambiguous. The CDR3 is 12 amino acids. The germline V gene encodes CDR1 MNHEY and CDR2 SVGAGI. Trimming took off 10 bases at V and 3 bases at J, with 9 bases between the two ends. This chain's CDR3 is CATGVDTGELFF. The CDR3, as DNA: TGTGCCACCGGTGTGGACACCGGGGAGCTGTTTTTT.

The V gene is TRBV6-5, the J gene TRBJ2-2; 10 bases are a match to TRBD1. The CDR3 consists of 15 residues. Germline V gene sequence: CDR1 MNHEY, CDR2 SVGAGI. V dropped 2 bases and J dropped 6; count of bases not matched to a gene: 3. The CDR3 nucleotides are TGTGCCAGCAGTTACGGGACAGGGGACTCCGGGGAGCTGTTTTTT. Translation: CASSYGTGDSGELFF.

The chain joins TRBV10-1 to TRBJ1-5; 8 nucleotides line up with TRBD1. Germline values: CDR1 WNHNN, CDR2 SYGVQD (reference sequence). The trim removed 3 bases at V and 6 bases at J, leaving 13 bases unmatched. The CDR3 is made up of 17 amino acids. The CDR3 reads CASSEEDREEVRQPQHF. CDR3 nucleotide sequence: TGCGCCAGCAGTGAAGAGGACAGGGAGGAGGTGCGTCAGCCCCAGCATTTT.

The chain uses TRBV6-4 and TRBJ2-5; 10 nucleotides match TRBD2. The J call may be faulty, since TRBJ2-7 better matches the DNA end. CDR3 size: 15 residues. Germline V gene sequence: CDR1 MRHNA, CDR2 SNTAGT. In DNA, the CDR3 is TGTGCCAGCAGTGCCACTAGCGGGGCACCCTACGAGCAGTACTTC. It specifies CASSATSGAPYEQYF.

The gene calls are TRBV5-6 and TRBJ1-1; D not certain. Trimming took 4 bases from V and 1 from J, leaving 5 bases between them. The CDR3 loop spans 12 amino acids. Looked up from germline, CDR1 is SGHDT and CDR2 is YYEEEE. The CDR3 is CASSQENTEAFF. CDR3 nucleotide sequence: TGTGCCAGCAGCCAGGAGAACACTGAAGCTTTCTTT.

This chain connects TRBV2 to TRBJ2-3, with 9 bases that match TRBD2. The CDR3 covers 20 residues. The germline CDR1 and CDR2 sequences are SNHLY and FYNNEI. With 2 bases clipped from V and 0 bases from J, the junction kept 15 bases outside the gene matches. The CDR3 DNA is TGTGCCAGCAGTGAACCCCCGCCCGGGTGGCGGGAGGGTAGCACAGATACGCAGTATTTT. The encoded protein is CASSEPPPGWREGSTDTQYF. Supplemented by reference TRBV2 and TRBJ2-3, the full variable domain reads EPEVTQTPSHQVTQMGQEVILRCVPISNHLYFYWYRQILGQKVEFLVSFYNNEISEKSEIFDDQFSVERPDGSNFTLKIRSTKLEDSAMYFCASSEPPPGWREGSTDTQYFGPGTRLTVL.

This clone was recorded only once. The genes are TRBV11-2 and TRBJ2-2, with D possibly matching TRBD2 (5 bases). Trimming stripped 7 bases from V and 1 base from J, with 7 bases between. The CDR3 has 13 amino acids. Germline values: CDR1 SGHAT, CDR2 FQNNGV. The CDR3 DNA reads as TGTGCCAGCAAGGGAGTGAACACCGGGGAGCTGTTTTTT. It is translated as CASKGVNTGELFF.

The CDR3 loop reads CASSEGQGLLYEQFF. The CDR3 DNA sequence: TGTGCCAGCAGCGAGGGACAGGGATTACTCTATGAGCAGTTCTTC. The chain links TRBV7-2 to TRBJ2-1, with 9 bases that match TRBD1. CDR3 length: 15 amino acids. In germline, CDR1 is SGHTA, CDR2 FQGNSA. Germline trimming cut 5 bases from V and 8 bases from J; bases unmatched to any gene: 10.

The rearrangement joins TRBV21-1 to TRBJ1-2; the table's D call of TRBD1 was not tested on the DNA. TRBV21-1 represents a pseudogene. The length of the CDR3 is 16 residues. The CDR3 DNA reads as TGTGCCAGCAGCAAAGTCAAGGGCAGGGGTTATGGTGGCTACACCTTC. Translated: CASSKVKGRGYGGYTF.

The chain couples TRBV29-1 to TRBJ2-7; 8 bases align to TRBD2. CDR1 and CDR2 (germline): SQVTM, ANQGSEA. The junction had 2 bases not matched to a gene; V was cut back by 1 base and J by 0 bases. The CDR3 is 14 residues long. CDR3 sequence reads: CSVEGSGTSYEQYF. The CDR3 bases are TGCAGCGTTGAAGGTAGCGGGACCTCCTACGAGCAGTACTTC.

This rearrangement joins TRBV7-9 to TRBJ1-1; TRBD1 aligns across 7 bases. V gave up 5 bases and J gave up 2 bases; unmatched junction bases: 8. This CDR3 has 15 amino acids. The germline V gene encodes CDR1 SEHNR and CDR2 FQNEAQ (reference sequence). The CDR3 is CASSVVGTANTEAFF. As DNA, the CDR3 is TGTGCCAGCAGCGTCGTCGGGACAGCCAACACTGAAGCTTTCTTT.

The gene calls are TRBV7-9 and TRBJ2-5, with TRBD2 identical over 9 bases. J lost 5 bases, V lost 5 bases, and 21 bases had no gene match. Per the germline V gene, CDR1 is SEHNR and CDR2 is FQNEAQ (reference sequence). The CDR3 contains 19 residues. The CDR3 region is CASSHTGASQRGARETQYF. The CDR3 DNA follows: TGTGCCAGCAGCCATACGGGGGCGTCGCAGCGGGGGGCCCGGGAGACCCAGTACTTC.

The V and J genes are TRBV4-2 and TRBJ2-1; 10 positions match TRBD2. Germline loops: CDR1 LGHNA, CDR2 YNFKEQ. The CDR3 loop spans 18 amino acids. V dropped 0 bases and J dropped 5; count of bases not matched to a gene: 10. In DNA, the CDR3 is TGTGCCAGCAGCCAAGATTCATCAAGCGGGAGGGGAAACAATGAGCAGTTCTTC. Residues: CASSQDSSSGRGNNEQFF.

This chain uses TRBV18 with TRBJ1-1; D is possibly TRBD1 (6 bases). Trimming took off 2 bases at V and 4 bases at J, with 11 bases between the two ends. The CDR3 has 14 amino acids. Germline values: CDR1 KGHSH, CDR2 LQKENI. DNA of the CDR3: TGTGCCAGCTCACCAATTACAGGGACCACTGAAGCTTTCTTT. As protein: CASSPITGTTEAFF.

The genes are TRBV6-6 and TRBJ2-1; D call uncertain. The CDR3 loop spans 13 amino acids. Germline-derived CDR1 and CDR2 are MNHNY and SVGAGI (reference sequence). V lost 4 bases and J 6 bases, leaving 10 bases between the germline ends. CDR3 bases: TGTGCCAGCAGTTTACTTTCTGGCAATGAGCAGTTCTTC. This encodes CASSLLSGNEQFF.

This sequence joins TRBV9 and TRBJ2-2; maybe TRBD2 (7 bases). Trimming stripped 4 bases from V and 5 bases from J, with 21 bases between. Germline V lookup: CDR1 SGDLS, CDR2 YYNGEE. This CDR3 is built from 17 residues. The DNA for the CDR3 is TGTGCCAGCAGCCAGAAGGAGGGGGGGCTGAGTACCGGGGAGCTGTTTTTT. It yields the protein CASSQKEGGLSTGELFF.

This clone was observed a few times. This sequence joins TRBV5-1 and TRBJ1-1; weak D call: TRBD1 (6 bases). Germline lookup yields CDR1 SGHRS and CDR2 YFSETQ. The CDR3 loop spans 12 amino acids. Trimming shortened V by 3 bases and J by 6 bases, and 9 bases separated the two germline ends. In DNA form, the CDR3 reads TGCGCCAGCAGCTCACAGGGCCCTGAAGCTTTCTTT. Its translation is CASSSQGPEAFF. Drawing the rest from reference TRBV5-1 and TRBJ1-1, the complete variable domain is KAGVTQTPRYLIKTRGQQVTLSCSPISGHRSVSWYQQTPGQGLQFLFEYFSETQRNKGNFPGRFSGRQFSNSRSEMNVSTLELGDSALYLCASSSQGPEAFFGQGTRLTVV.